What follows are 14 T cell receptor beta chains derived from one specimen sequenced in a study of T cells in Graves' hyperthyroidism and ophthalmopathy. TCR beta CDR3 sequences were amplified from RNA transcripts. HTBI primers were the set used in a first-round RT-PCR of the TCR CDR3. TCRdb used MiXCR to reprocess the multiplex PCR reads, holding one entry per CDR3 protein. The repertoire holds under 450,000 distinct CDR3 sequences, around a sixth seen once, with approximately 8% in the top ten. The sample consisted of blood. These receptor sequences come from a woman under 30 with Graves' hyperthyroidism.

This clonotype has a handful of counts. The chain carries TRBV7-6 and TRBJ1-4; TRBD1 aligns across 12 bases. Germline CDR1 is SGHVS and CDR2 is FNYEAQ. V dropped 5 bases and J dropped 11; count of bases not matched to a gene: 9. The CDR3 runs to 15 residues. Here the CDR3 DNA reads TGTGCCAGCAGCGCTGGGACAGGGGGCCCTCTTAAACTGTTTTTT. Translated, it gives CASSAGTGGPLKLFF.

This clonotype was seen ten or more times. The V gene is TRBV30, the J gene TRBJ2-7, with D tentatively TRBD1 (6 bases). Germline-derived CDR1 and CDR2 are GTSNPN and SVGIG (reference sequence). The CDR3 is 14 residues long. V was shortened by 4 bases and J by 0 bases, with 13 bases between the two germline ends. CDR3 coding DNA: TGTGCCTGGATAAGGGGGACGAACTCCTACGAGCAGTACTTC. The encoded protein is CAWIRGTNSYEQYF.

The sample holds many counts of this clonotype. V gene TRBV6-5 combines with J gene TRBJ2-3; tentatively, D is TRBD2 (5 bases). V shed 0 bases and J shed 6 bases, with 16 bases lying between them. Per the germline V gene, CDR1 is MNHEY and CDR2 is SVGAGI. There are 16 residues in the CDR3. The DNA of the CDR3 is TGTGCCAGCAGTTACTCGAAAGCGGCCGGTGGGGATACGCAGTATTTT. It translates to CASSYSKAAGGDTQYF.

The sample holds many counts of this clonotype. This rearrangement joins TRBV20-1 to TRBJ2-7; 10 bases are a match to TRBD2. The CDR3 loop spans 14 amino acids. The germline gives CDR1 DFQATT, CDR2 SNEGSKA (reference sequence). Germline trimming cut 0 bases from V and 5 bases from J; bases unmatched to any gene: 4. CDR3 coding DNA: TGCAGTGCTAGAGACCGGACTAGCGGAAACGAGCAGTACTTC. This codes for CSARDRTSGNEQYF.

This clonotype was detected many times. CDR3 residues: CATSGPSPGQPQETQYF. The DNA for the CDR3 is TGTGCCACCAGTGGCCCCTCCCCTGGACAGCCGCAAGAGACCCAGTACTTC. The chain couples TRBV24-1 to TRBJ2-5, with a weak D call TRBD1 (6 bases). Trimming stripped 5 bases from V and 2 bases from J, with 20 bases between. The CDR3 runs 17 residues. From germline, CDR1 is KGHDR and CDR2 SFDVKD.

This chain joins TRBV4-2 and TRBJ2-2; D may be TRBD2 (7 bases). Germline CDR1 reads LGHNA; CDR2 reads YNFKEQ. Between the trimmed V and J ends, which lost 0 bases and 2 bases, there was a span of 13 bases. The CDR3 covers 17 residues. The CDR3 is CASSQEAGEGNTGELFF. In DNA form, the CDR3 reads TGTGCCAGCAGCCAAGAGGCAGGGGAGGGTAACACCGGGGAGCTGTTTTTT.

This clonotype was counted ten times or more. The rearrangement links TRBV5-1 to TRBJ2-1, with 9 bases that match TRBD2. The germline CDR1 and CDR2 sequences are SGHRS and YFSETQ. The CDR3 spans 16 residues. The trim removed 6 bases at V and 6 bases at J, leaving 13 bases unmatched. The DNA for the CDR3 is TGCGCCAGCACGCGATCGGCGGGAGGGGGGGTCAATGAGCAGTTCTTC. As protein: CASTRSAGGGVNEQFF.

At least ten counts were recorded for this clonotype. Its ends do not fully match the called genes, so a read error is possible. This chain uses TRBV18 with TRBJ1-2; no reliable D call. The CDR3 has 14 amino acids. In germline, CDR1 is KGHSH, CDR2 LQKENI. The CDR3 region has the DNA TGTGCCAGCTCACCACCGTTCAGTTCCTATGACTACACCTTC. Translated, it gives CASSPPFSSYDYTF.

CDR3 in DNA: TGCAGTGCTAGTACCGGGACAGGTGTCTTAGATACGCAGTATTTT. Translated: CSASTGTGVLDTQYF. The gene calls are TRBV20-1 and TRBJ2-3, with TRBD1 matching over 8 bases. The germline V gene has CDR1 DFQATT and CDR2 SNEGSKA (reference sequence). This CDR3 has 15 amino acids. J was trimmed by 5 bases and V by 3 bases; bases with no gene match: 10.

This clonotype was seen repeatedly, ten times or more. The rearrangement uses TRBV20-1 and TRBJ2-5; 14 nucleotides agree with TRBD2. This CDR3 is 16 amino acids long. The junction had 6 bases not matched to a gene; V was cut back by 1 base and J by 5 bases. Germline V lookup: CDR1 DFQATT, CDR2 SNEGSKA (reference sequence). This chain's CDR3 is CSARGGTSGGWETQYF. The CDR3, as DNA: TGCAGTGCTAGAGGAGGGACTAGCGGGGGTTGGGAGACCCAGTACTTC.

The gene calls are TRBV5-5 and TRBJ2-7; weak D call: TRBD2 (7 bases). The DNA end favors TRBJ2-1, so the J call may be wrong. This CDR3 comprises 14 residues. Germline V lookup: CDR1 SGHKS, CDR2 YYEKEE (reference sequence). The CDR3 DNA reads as TGTGCCAGCAGCGGGGGGGGGGCAACCTACGAGCAGTTCTTC. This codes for CASSGGGATYEQFF.

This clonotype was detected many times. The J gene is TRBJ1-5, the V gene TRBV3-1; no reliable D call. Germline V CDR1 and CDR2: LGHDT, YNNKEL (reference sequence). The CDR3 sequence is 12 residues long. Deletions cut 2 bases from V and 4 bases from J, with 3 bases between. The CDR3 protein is CASSQPNQPQHF. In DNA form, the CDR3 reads TGTGCCAGCAGCCAACCTAATCAGCCCCAGCATTTT.

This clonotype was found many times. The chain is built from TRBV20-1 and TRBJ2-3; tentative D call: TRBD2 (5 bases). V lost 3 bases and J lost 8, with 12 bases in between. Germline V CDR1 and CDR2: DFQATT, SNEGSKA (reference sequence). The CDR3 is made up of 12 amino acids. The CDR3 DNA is TGCAGTGCTAGGGACGCGGCGGGTACGCAGTATTTT. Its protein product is CSARDAAGTQYF.

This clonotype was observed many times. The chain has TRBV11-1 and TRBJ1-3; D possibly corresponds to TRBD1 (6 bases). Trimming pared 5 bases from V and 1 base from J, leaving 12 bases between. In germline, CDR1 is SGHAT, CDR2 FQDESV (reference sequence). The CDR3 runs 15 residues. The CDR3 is CASSRRGLSGNTIYF. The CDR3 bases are TGTGCCAGCAGCCGCAGGGGATTATCTGGAAACACCATATATTTT.